The sequence of this T cell receptor (beta chain) was determined in a study of blood T cell repertoires in COVID-19 (dated by TCRdb to the early 2020s). At the level of the whole study: Samples from collaborators originated in the United States, Italy and Spain and spanned both the acute and convalescent phases of COVID-19. The prospective study material was composed of cDNA or gDNA derived from T cells, B-cell-depleted T cells, or PBMCs. Deeply sampled blood TCRbeta repertoires from subjects exposed to, actively infected with, or recovered from COVID-19 were included in the dataset. The repertoires were released in a freely available public database intended as a resource for research on the immune response to SARS-CoV-2. The samples were drawn from the first 160 participants of the ongoing ImmuneRACE study and from 1,200 or so subjects provided by 6 global collaborators. The sample metadata nearly always contained a de-identified subject ID, COVID-19 status, age in years and sex. Where available, HLA class I and class II types were taken from metadata supplied by the sample provider and were not determined by assay-based typing.

Concerning this clone itself: Its antigen has not been determined. The sample holds no much larger clone one base away, and base qualities are not on file.

Broader findings and caveats from the paper: The amount of clinical and demographic metadata varied by source and participant and was provided uncurated.

TCRbeta CDR3 regions were amplified from genomic DNA by means of the immunoSEQ Assay, a bias-controlled multiplex PCR. In the authors' own workflow: Within the assay, amplification of reference gene primers was used to estimate how many nucleated cells each sample contained. To quantify the absolute abundance of each unique TCRbeta CDR3 rearrangement, sequence reads were collapsed and filtered. Productive Simpson clonality was computed per sample as the square root of Simpson's diversity index over productive rearrangements. The immuneACCESS repertoire file appears here via TCRdb, limited to in-frame rearrangements. These files lack a portion of the clones; in checked studies, under half of the deficit traces to unresolved V genes, and the cause of the others is not known. V and J calls and clone size are those listed in that table; D and trimming were worked out from the DNA. The sample contains under 250,000 clones, roughly 84% of them found a single time. The top ten clones comprise approximately 1.4% of the sample.

Another Seattle source contributed samples from volunteer blood donors who had recovered from COVID-19. The collaborating institutions used their own protocols to collect whole blood in K2EDTA tubes. Collaborator samples were shipped for TCRbeta analysis as frozen whole blood, isolated PBMCs, or DNA extracted from either sample type. The sample consisted of peripheral blood. This receptor was identified in a woman in her forties who had recovered from COVID-19.

The CDR3 here reads CASSLGAGGMNNEQFF. The DNA reads TGCGCCAGCAGCTTGGGGGCGGGGGGCATGAACAATGAGCAGTTCTTC. The rearranged segments are TRBV5-1 and TRBJ2-1, with 8 middle bases fitting TRBD2. Spanning cysteine to phenylalanine, the CDR3 consists of 16 amino acids. CDR3 DNA only is kept here, 48 bases in frame from base 1. Trimming takes 0 bases off V and 5 bases off J; junction bases not matched to a gene: 7. In the germline V gene, CDR1 corresponds to SGHRS and CDR2 to YFSETQ.